The T cell receptor (beta chain) described here comes from a study of blood T cell repertoires in COVID-19. Germline CDR1 SGHRS, CDR2 YFSETQ. The CDR3 is 17 amino acids. Trimming stripped 0 bases from V and 0 bases from J, with 15 bases between. Here immunoSEQ multiplex PCR was the method, and the copy in TCRdb shows in-frame clones only, minus some. The sample includes nearly 80,000 clones, around 83% seen only once; the top ten take under 45%. V is TRBV5-1 and J is TRBJ1-1; a weak D match, TRBD1 (6 bases). The clonotype was recovered from a woman in her 70s with acute or convalescent COVID-19. Sequenced sample: peripheral blood. In DNA, the CDR3 is TGCGCCAGCAGCTTGGCCAGCGGGGGGCCTATGAACACTGAAGCTTTCTTT. Its translation: CASSLASGGPMNTEAFF.